One and the same sample provided the 26 T cell receptor beta chains below, sequenced in a study of blood T cell repertoires in COVID-19. Sequencing was performed with immunoSEQ multiplex PCR; in TCRdb, only in-frame clones are kept and a portion is missing. The sample records about 130,000 clones, about 85% being singletons. The sample taken for sequencing was peripheral blood. The receptors were sampled from a woman in her 70s with COVID-19, enrolled during active disease.

In its sample, this clone was seen a few times. The chain has TRBV5-5 and TRBJ1-2, with TRBD1 as a possible D gene (6 bases). V lost 2 bases, J lost 6 bases, and 17 bases lay in between. The CDR3 is made up of 15 amino acids. In germline, CDR1 is SGHKS, CDR2 YYEKEE (reference sequence). CDR3 sequence: CASSFGDRGGHGYTF. CDR3 nucleotide sequence: TGTGCCAGCAGCTTTGGTGACCGGGGGGGCCATGGCTACACCTTC.

The chain joins TRBV4-2 to TRBJ2-1; tentative D call: TRBD1 (6 bases). Trimming left V 1 base short and J 5 bases short, with 9 bases between. This CDR3 has 14 residues. Germline V lookup: CDR1 LGHNA, CDR2 YNFKEQ. CDR3 nucleotide sequence: TGTGCCAGCAGCCAAGGACAGGAAAACAATGAGCAGTTCTTC. It is translated as CASSQGQENNEQFF.

This clone was picked up one time. V gene TRBV24-1 combines with J gene TRBJ2-3; maybe TRBD1 (6 bases). CDR3 length equals 14 residues. Trimming took 1 base from V and 4 from J, leaving 8 bases between them. From germline, CDR1 is KGHDR and CDR2 SFDVKD. This chain's CDR3 is CATSDLGGADTQYF. The CDR3 DNA reads TGTGCCACCAGTGATTTAGGGGGAGCAGATACGCAGTATTTT.

The chain uses TRBV6-1 and TRBJ1-5, with D maybe TRBD1 (5 bases). This CDR3 spans 14 amino acids. Trimming cost V 1 base and J 5 bases, with 9 bases left between them. Germline lookup yields CDR1 MNHNS and CDR2 SASEGT. CDR3 nucleotide sequence: TGTGCCAGCAGTGAAGTGGGGGGGGATCAGCCCCAGCATTTT. Its translation: CASSEVGGDQPQHF.

This clone has more than one count but fewer than ten. The chain uses TRBV4-1 and TRBJ1-2, with 7 bases lining up with TRBD1. V dropped 4 bases and J dropped 0; count of bases not matched to a gene: 2. Germline CDR1 MGHRA, CDR2 YSYEKL. CDR3 length equals 14 residues. CDR3 sequence reads: CASSPGQTNYGYTF. The CDR3 DNA sequence: TGCGCCAGCAGCCCGGGACAGACTAACTATGGCTACACCTTC.

The chain uses TRBV20-1 and TRBJ2-7; D possibly corresponds to TRBD2 (7 bases). Germline-derived CDR1 and CDR2 are DFQATT and SNEGSKA (reference sequence). This CDR3 has 14 residues. Trimming pared 3 bases from V and 3 bases from J, leaving 15 bases between. This chain's CDR3 is CSASFEGGGYEQYF. The CDR3 bases are TGCAGTGCTAGTTTTGAAGGGGGGGGCTACGAGCAGTACTTC.

This chain connects TRBV24-1 to TRBJ2-4, with D maybe TRBD2 (5 bases). CDR3 length equals 18 residues. Germline V lookup: CDR1 KGHDR, CDR2 SFDVKD. V lost 4 bases and J 0 bases, leaving 18 bases between the germline ends. The CDR3 loop reads CATSDSSPGRLAKNIQYF. Written as DNA, the CDR3 is TGTGCCACCAGTGACTCATCACCGGGGAGATTAGCCAAAAACATTCAGTACTTC.

This clone was detected once. V usage is TRBV6-5 and J usage is TRBJ1-2; possibly TRBD1 for D (6 bases). The CDR3 runs to 15 residues. Trimming left V 4 bases short and J 5 bases short, with 17 bases between. Germline CDR1 reads MNHEY; CDR2 reads SVGAGI. The chain's CDR3 is CASSSHTGRGYGYTF. The DNA of the CDR3 is TGTGCCAGCAGTTCTCACACAGGGCGCGGTTATGGCTACACCTTC.

The chain uses TRBV5-4 and TRBJ2-2, with 9 bases that match TRBD2. CDR3 length equals 16 residues. The V gene's germline CDR1 is SGHNT and CDR2 YYREEE (reference sequence). V shed 2 bases, J shed 6 bases, and the junction held 8 bases outside the gene matches. The CDR3 region is CASSFPGLASAGELFF. CDR3 DNA: TGTGCCAGCAGCTTTCCGGGACTAGCTTCCGCCGGGGAGCTGTTTTTT.

The chain is built from TRBV5-1 and TRBJ1-2; no clear D gene. The V gene lost 0 bases and the J gene lost 6 bases, with 15 bases spanning the gap. This CDR3 contains 15 residues. Germline V gives CDR1 SGHRS, CDR2 YFSETQ. CDR3 protein: CASSLESGEVDGYTF. CDR3 nucleotide sequence: TGCGCCAGCAGCTTGGAGTCTGGGGAGGTAGATGGCTACACCTTC.

J is TRBJ2-3 and V is TRBV7-9, with 8 bases fitting TRBD2. J lost 2 bases, V lost 3 bases, and 7 bases had no gene match. This CDR3 spans 16 amino acids. Germline V gene sequence: CDR1 SEHNR, CDR2 FQNEAQ (reference sequence). CDR3: CASSLRGLGDTDTQYF. In DNA, the CDR3 is TGTGCCAGCAGCTTGAGGGGACTAGGCGACACAGATACGCAGTATTTT.

V usage is TRBV4-2 and J usage is TRBJ2-3; D is perhaps TRBD2 (6 bases). The CDR3 runs to 16 residues. Trimming cost V 3 bases and J 3 bases, with 16 bases left between them. Germline CDR1 LGHNA, CDR2 YNFKEQ. CDR3: CASSQNSGVVTDTQYF. CDR3 nucleotides: TGTGCCAGCAGCCAGAATTCGGGGGTTGTTACAGATACGCAGTATTTT.

The chain combines TRBV2 with TRBJ2-5, with no clear D. The CDR3 has 12 residues. In germline, CDR1 is SNHLY, CDR2 FYNNEI. V was pared by 6 bases and J by 2 bases, with 7 bases between. Here the CDR3 DNA reads TGTGCCAGCAGCCGGTTACAAGAGACCCAGTACTTC. Amino acid sequence: CASSRLQETQYF.

This clone was seen repeatedly, ten times or more. CDR3 sequence reads: CASSPSLAGEETQYF. Here the CDR3 DNA reads TGTGCCAGCAGCCCCTCACTAGCGGGGGAAGAGACCCAGTACTTC. The chain joins TRBV7-9 to TRBJ2-5; 11 bases match TRBD2. Germline V gene lookup returns CDR1 SEHNR and CDR2 FQNEAQ (reference sequence). CDR3 size: 15 residues. Losses at the gene ends were 5 bases for V and 3 bases for J; bases not matched to a gene: 5.

CDR3 coding DNA: TGTGCCAGCAGTCCACCGGGAAAGGGAGTATATGGCTACACCTTC. Protein product: CASSPPGKGVYGYTF. V gene TRBV28 combines with J gene TRBJ1-2; D remains unclear. This CDR3 has 15 amino acids. V dropped 5 bases and J dropped 5 bases, with 18 bases sitting between them. The germline V gene encodes CDR1 MDHEN and CDR2 SYDVKM.

This rearrangement joins TRBV19 to TRBJ2-4, with D perhaps TRBD1 (6 bases). CDR3 size: 14 residues. Germline V CDR1 and CDR2: LNHDA, SQIVND (reference sequence). Trimming removed 8 bases at V and 6 bases at J, with 17 bases between. CDR3 sequence: CASDPSGERNIQYF. CDR3 sequence (DNA): TGTGCCAGTGATCCCTCAGGGGAGCGAAACATTCAGTACTTC.

This clone is a singleton in its sample. V is TRBV10-2 and J is TRBJ2-1, with 8 bases fitting TRBD2. The CDR3 spans 14 residues. V dropped 2 bases and J dropped 9; count of bases not matched to a gene: 6. Per germline, CDR1 WSHSY and CDR2 SAAADI. The CDR3 DNA sequence: TGCGCCAGCAGTGAGCGGGGGGGCCCCCTTGAGCAGTTCTTC. Amino acids: CASSERGGPLEQFF.

The chain is built from TRBV27 and TRBJ2-7; TRBD1 agrees at 8 bases. The trim removed 6 bases at V and 7 bases at J, leaving 8 bases unmatched. Germline-derived CDR1 and CDR2 are MNHEY and SMNVEV (reference sequence). The CDR3 is 13 residues long. This CDR3 reads CASSPGTGGEQYF. CDR3 nucleotides: TGTGCCAGCAGCCCCGGGACAGGAGGTGAGCAGTACTTC.

This clone was observed once. The V gene is TRBV30, the J gene TRBJ1-1; 7 bases map to TRBD1. The trim removed 4 bases at V and 0 bases at J, leaving 5 bases unmatched. Germline V gene lookup returns CDR1 GTSNPN and CDR2 SVGIG (reference sequence). CDR3 length equals 14 residues. The CDR3 coding sequence is TGTGCCTGGATACGGGACAGACTGAACACTGAAGCTTTCTTT. Encoded protein: CAWIRDRLNTEAFF.

The chain employs TRBV2 and TRBJ1-1; no definite D call. Germline values: CDR1 SNHLY, CDR2 FYNNEI. The CDR3 length is 13 residues. The V end was cut by 6 bases, the J end by 5 bases, with 13 bases between. This CDR3 is CASRVSSWTEAFF. In DNA, the CDR3 is TGTGCCAGCAGGGTGTCGAGTTGGACTGAAGCTTTCTTT.

The V call is TRBV5-5, the J call TRBJ1-1; D perhaps matches TRBD1 (6 bases). Trimming cost V 4 bases and J 0 bases, with 22 bases left between them. There are 18 residues in the CDR3. Germline-derived CDR1 and CDR2 are SGHKS and YYEKEE (reference sequence). The CDR3 nucleotides read TGTGCCAGCAGCGGCGGCACGGGGGGGCAGGGACTGAACACTGAAGCTTTCTTT. Its translation: CASSGGTGGQGLNTEAFF. The variable domain in full, completed from reference TRBV5-5 and TRBJ1-1, reads DAGVTQSPTHLIKTRGQQVTLRCSPISGHKSVSWYQQVLGQGPQFIFQYYEKEERGRGNFPDRFSARQFPNYSSELNVNALLLGDSALYLCASSGGTGGQGLNTEAFFGQGTRLTVV.

The V call is TRBV11-2, the J call TRBJ2-2; D remains ambiguous. The CDR3 consists of 13 residues. Germline loops: CDR1 SGHAT, CDR2 FQNNGV. V was cut by 1 base and J by 6 bases, with 6 bases left in between. CDR3 region: CASSLASAGELFF. For the CDR3, the DNA is TGTGCCAGCAGCTTAGCGTCGGCCGGGGAGCTGTTTTTT.

As regards this clone: This sample also contains other DNA sequences that code for the same CDR3. The CDR3 nucleotides are TGTGCCAGCAGCCCGGGACAGGGTAGATATGGCTACACCTTC. Amino acids: CASSPGQGRYGYTF. The rearrangement links TRBV14 to TRBJ1-2, with 9 bases matching TRBD1. The CDR3 length is 14 residues. CDR1 is SGHDN and CDR2 is FVKESK in the germline V gene. V trimming: 4 bases; J trimming: 5 bases; junction bases outside the gene matches: 5.

V and J are TRBV28 and TRBJ2-2; the D gene is possibly TRBD1 (5 bases). The CDR3 runs 15 residues. V was pared by 6 bases and J by 7 bases, with 18 bases between. Germline loops: CDR1 MDHEN, CDR2 SYDVKM. The CDR3 DNA sequence: TGTGCCAGCAGCCGACCTAGGGGCGAGTACGGGGAGCTGTTTTTT. Protein product: CASSRPRGEYGELFF.

The V and J genes are TRBV5-5 and TRBJ1-2; no firm D call. The CDR3 length is 14 residues. Per germline, CDR1 SGHKS and CDR2 YYEKEE (reference sequence). With 4 bases removed from V and 8 bases from J, the gap between germline ends came to 18 bases. CDR3 loop: CASSPDRGSGGYTF. Written as DNA, the CDR3 is TGTGCCAGCAGCCCGGACCGGGGAAGCGGGGGCTACACCTTC.

The chain links TRBV6-5 to TRBJ1-2; the match to TRBD1 covers 7 bases. J was trimmed by 5 bases and V by 10 bases; bases with no gene match: 4. CDR3 size: 11 residues. CDR1 is MNHEY and CDR2 is SVGAGI in the germline V gene. The CDR3 loop is CATTGYYGYTF. The DNA of the CDR3 is TGTGCCACGACAGGGTATTATGGCTACACCTTC.